The entry below describes one T cell receptor beta chain. Germline V gives CDR1 LNHDA, CDR2 SQIVND (reference sequence). This CDR3 has 14 amino acids. Trimming cost V 6 bases and J 4 bases; bases outside gene matches: 8. Here immunoSEQ multiplex PCR was the method, and the copy in TCRdb shows in-frame clones only, minus some. The sample has about 1 million clones, about three quarters seen once. This sample is drawn from a study of shared clonotypes between healthy human individuals. Sequenced material: memory CD4+ T cells sorted from blood. Subset specified: CD45RA-negative fraction. This chain links TRBV19 with TRBJ1-1; 7 positions match TRBD1. The clonotype comes from a man aged 18 to 29 in good health. CDR3 nucleotide sequence: TGTGCCAGTAGCGTCGACAGGGCGGCCACTGAAGCTTTCTTT. As protein: CASSVDRAATEAFF.